This TCR beta chain derives from a study of T cell repertoires in cytomegalovirus infection. Germline V CDR1 and CDR2: SGHTA, FQGNSA. CDR3 length equals 15 residues. V shed 4 bases and J shed 4 bases, with 14 bases lying between them. TCRdb processed the reads anew with MiXCR; each CDR3 protein has one entry. The sample holds about 130,000 distinct CDR3 sequences, approximately 8.8% seen once. Ten or more counts support this clonotype. The sequencing input was PBMCs. This TCR came from a human donor in good health (CMV status not recorded). Some clones in this sample may be carry-over from other donors' samples. The rearrangement uses TRBV7-2 and TRBJ1-3; a possible D gene is TRBD1 (5 bases). The CDR3 here is CASSSDRAEGNTIYF. In DNA form, the CDR3 reads TGTGCCAGCAGCTCCGACAGAGCCGAAGGAAACACCATATATTTT.